This T cell receptor (beta chain) originates from a study of CD8 T cells in ankylosing spondylitis. Study-wide results and caveats: There was a TCR beta motif, made of several highly homologous variants, that appeared characteristic of ankylosing spondylitis blood. Disease-linked clones reportedly showed significant enrichment in matched ankylosing spondylitis synovial fluid. Previous work reported some of these motif variants in the synovial fluid and blood of reactive arthritis.

TCRdb analysed the 5' RACE reads with MiXCR anew, one entry per CDR3 protein. The table has fewer than 650,000 distinct CDR3 sequences, roughly 13% seen once; the top ten hold almost 7%. The germline V and J ends were trimmed by 0 bases and 8 bases, with 8 bases remaining between them. The CDR3 length is 13 residues. Germline CDR1 and CDR2: SGHVS and FNYEAQ. As regards this clonotype: As yet, its antigen is unknown.

The chain recombines TRBV7-6 with TRBJ2-1, with D possibly called TRBD1 or TRBD2 (5 bases each). The sequenced sample consisted of blood, either unsorted or a sorted T cell fraction (not recorded which). The sequence derives from a male donor with ankylosing spondylitis. The CDR3 reads CASSLAGGYEQFF. The CDR3 bases are TGTGCCAGCAGCTTAGCTGGGGGATATGAGCAGTTCTTC. Using reference TRBV7-6 and TRBJ2-1 for the parts outside the CDR3, the full variable domain is GAGVSQSPRYKVTKRGQDVALRCDPISGHVSLYWYRQALGQGPEFLTYFNYEAQQDKSGLPNDRFSAERPEGSISTLTIQRTEQRDSAMYRCASSLAGGYEQFFGPGTRLTVL.